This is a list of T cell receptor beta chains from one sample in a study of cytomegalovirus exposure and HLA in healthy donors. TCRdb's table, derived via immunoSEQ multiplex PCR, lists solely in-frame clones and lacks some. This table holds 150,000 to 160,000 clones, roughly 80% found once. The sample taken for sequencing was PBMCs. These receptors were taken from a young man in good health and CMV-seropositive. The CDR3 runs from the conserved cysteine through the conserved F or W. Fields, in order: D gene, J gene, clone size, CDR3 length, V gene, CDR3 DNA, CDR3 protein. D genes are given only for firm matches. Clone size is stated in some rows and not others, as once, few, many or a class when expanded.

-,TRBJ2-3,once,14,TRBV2,TGTGCCAGCGGTGACGCACGGTCCGCAGATACGCAGTATTTT,CASGDARSADTQYF
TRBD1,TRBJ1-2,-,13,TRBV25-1,TGTGCCAGTTGGGACAGGGGCAAGGATGGCTACACCTTC,CASWDRGKDGYTF
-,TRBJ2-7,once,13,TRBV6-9,TGTGCCAGCAGCCCTGTCGGAGCCTACGAGCAGTACTTC,CASSPVGAYEQYF
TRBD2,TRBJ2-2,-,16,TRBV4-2,TGTGCCAGCAGCCAAGAAGCGGGATATTACACCGGGGAGCTGTTTTTT,CASSQEAGYYTGELFF
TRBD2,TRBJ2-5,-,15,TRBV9,TGTGCCAGCAGCCCGTTTAGCGGGAGTGGCGAGACCCAGTACTTC,CASSPFSGSGETQYF
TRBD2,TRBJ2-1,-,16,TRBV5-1,TGCGCCAGCAGCCCCGGACTAGCGGGAGGAAACAATGAGCAGTTCTTC,CASSPGLAGGNNEQFF
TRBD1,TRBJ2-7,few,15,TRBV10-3,TGTGCCATCAGTGAGAGGGGACAGTCAAACTACGAGCAGTACTTC,CAISERGQSNYEQYF
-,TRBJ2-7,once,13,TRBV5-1,TGCGCCAGCAGTGGACCTAGCGCTTACGAGCAGTACTTC,CASSGPSAYEQYF
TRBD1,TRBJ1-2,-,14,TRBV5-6,TGTGCCAGCAGCTTACCGGGACAGAGCTATGGCTACACCTTC,CASSLPGQSYGYTF
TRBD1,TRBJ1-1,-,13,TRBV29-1,TGCAGCGTGAAAGGGACAGCCAACACTGAAGCTTTCTTT,CSVKGTANTEAFF
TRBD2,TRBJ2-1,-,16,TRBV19,TGTGCCTCCCGGGCGGGAGGCCCCTTGGTAGACAATGAGCAGTTCTTC,CASRAGGPLVDNEQFF
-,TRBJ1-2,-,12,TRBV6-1,TGTGCCAGCAGTGACCTCCAGGGTGGTTACACCTTC,CASSDLQGGYTF
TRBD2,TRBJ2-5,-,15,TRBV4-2,TGTGCCAGCAGCCAAACGCCCGGGGGGGGAGAGACCCAGTACTTC,CASSQTPGGGETQYF
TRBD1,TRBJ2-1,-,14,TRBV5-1,TGCGCCAGCAGCTTGGGGACAGGGGGCAATGAGCAGTTCTTC,CASSLGTGGNEQFF
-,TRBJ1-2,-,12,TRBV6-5,TGTGCCAGCAGTGAAGGGGGAGATGGCTACACCTTC,CASSEGGDGYTF
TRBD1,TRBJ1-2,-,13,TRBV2,TGTGCCAGCAGTGGGGGACAGTCGGTTGGCTACACCTTC,CASSGGQSVGYTF
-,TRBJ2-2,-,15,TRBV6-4,TGTGCCAGCAGTGACAGGGAGCGGAACACCGGGGAGCTGTTTTTT,CASSDRERNTGELFF
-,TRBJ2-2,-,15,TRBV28,TGTGCCAGCAGTTTTTCGACAACGAACACCGGGGAGCTGTTTTTT,CASSFSTTNTGELFF
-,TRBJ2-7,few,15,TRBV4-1,TGCGCCAGCAGCCAAGATTTAGGGGGAATCGACGAGCAGTACTTC,CASSQDLGGIDEQYF
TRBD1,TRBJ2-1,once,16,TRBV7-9,TGTGCCAGCAGCTTAACAGGGGCGTTAGGGTACAATGAGCAGTTCTTC,CASSLTGALGYNEQFF
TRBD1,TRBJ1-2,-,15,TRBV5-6,TGTGCCAGCACCCTCGAAGGACAGGCTGTGTATGGCTACACCTTC,CASTLEGQAVYGYTF
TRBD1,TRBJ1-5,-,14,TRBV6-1,TGTGCCAGCAGTCAGGGGGTAAGCAATCAGCCCCAGCATTTT,CASSQGVSNQPQHF
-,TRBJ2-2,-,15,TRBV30,TGTGCCTGGAGTGTACGGGTTTCGTTCGCCGGGGAGCTGTTTTTT,CAWSVRVSFAGELFF
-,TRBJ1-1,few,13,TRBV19,TGTGCCAGCACACTCGGGAGGGACACTGAAGCTTTCTTT,CASTLGRDTEAFF